This T cell receptor beta chain was identified in a study of blood T cells in healthy people across ages. The CDR3 sequence is 18 residues long. Germline CDR1 LGHNA, CDR2 YSLEER. The second PCR ran roughly 7 to 12 cycles with a sample-barcoded 5' primer and J-beta primers. Each CDR3 protein gets one entry after TCRdb re-called the 5' RACE reads with MiXCR. The data show some 1,800,000 distinct CDR3 sequences, more than 35% seen once. On this clonotype: Its specificity is unknown. Compared with germline, one end of the junction differs, possibly owing to a read error.

For every donor, a draw yielded around 10 milliliters of peripheral blood. With each sample, at least 5.5 micrograms of total RNA were extracted. Broader study findings: Comparison with aged donors showed that long-lived donors had more naive CD4+ cells and higher diversity. Estimated diversity across one million T cells was deemed an underestimate.

The clonotype comes from a human donor in good health. The rearrangement joins TRBV4-3 to TRBJ2-3, with TRBD2 identical over 12 bases. What was sequenced was blood. This chain's CDR3 is CACSQEPSGGAHTDTQYF. The CDR3 DNA sequence: TGCGCCTGCAGCCAAGAGCCTAGCGGGGGGGCCCACACAGATACGCAGTATTTT.